The rows below give T cell receptor beta chains drawn from one sample of a study of regulatory T cells in long-lasting Graves disease. TCRdb re-called the multiplex PCR reads with MiXCR, one entry per CDR3 protein. This table has around 320,000 distinct CDR3 sequences, 16% appearing once. A further study also used this sample, focusing on T cells in Graves' hyperthyroidism and ophthalmopathy.

Source: peripheral blood mononuclear cells (PBMCs), taken at new diagnosis, from a patient treated with antithyroid drugs. Receptors were obtained from a man between 40 and 49 years old with Graves disease. CDR3s include the opening cysteine and the closing phenylalanine or tryptophan. Each record gives: D gene, V gene, J gene, clone size, CDR3 protein, CDR3 DNA. D genes are given only for firm matches. The size field is filled for only some rows; it gives once, few, many or a size class.

d_gene: TRBD2; v_gene: TRBV5-1; j_gene: TRBJ2-3; abundance: many; CDR3aa: CASSLGGLAVDTQYF; CDR3nt: TGCGCCAGCAGCTTGGGGGGACTAGCGGTAGATACGCAGTATTTT
d_gene: NA; v_gene: TRBV5-1; j_gene: TRBJ2-3; abundance: many; CDR3aa: CASGGQSTDTQYF; CDR3nt: TGCGCCAGCGGCGGACAAAGCACAGATACGCAGTATTTT
d_gene: TRBD1; v_gene: TRBV7-9; j_gene: TRBJ1-2; abundance: many; CDR3aa: CASSSTTGNYGYTF; CDR3nt: TGTGCCAGCAGCTCCACGACAGGGAACTATGGCTACACCTTC
d_gene: NA; v_gene: TRBV5-6; j_gene: TRBJ2-3; abundance: NA; CDR3aa: CASSGRRSVGTDTQYF; CDR3nt: TGTGCCAGCAGCGGACGGAGGAGCGTAGGCACAGATACGCAGTATTTT
d_gene: NA; v_gene: TRBV5-6; j_gene: TRBJ2-4; abundance: many; CDR3aa: CASSSLGGGNIQYF; CDR3nt: TGTGCCAGCAGCTCGCTTGGGGGCGGAAACATTCAGTACTTC
d_gene: NA; v_gene: TRBV20-1; j_gene: TRBJ1-6; abundance: many; CDR3aa: CSARDGHRRNSPLHF; CDR3nt: TGCAGTGCTAGAGATGGTCATCGTCGAAATTCACCCCTCCACTTT
d_gene: TRBD1; v_gene: TRBV7-2; j_gene: TRBJ2-7; abundance: NA; CDR3aa: CASSLWTGASYEQYF; CDR3nt: TGTGCCAGCAGCTTATGGACAGGGGCGTCCTACGAGCAGTACTTC
d_gene: TRBD1; v_gene: TRBV9; j_gene: TRBJ2-7; abundance: NA; CDR3aa: CASSPSWDRVYEQYF; CDR3nt: TGTGCCAGCAGCCCAAGTTGGGACAGGGTCTACGAGCAGTACTTC
d_gene: NA; v_gene: TRBV5-1; j_gene: TRBJ2-3; abundance: many; CDR3aa: CASSPRTTDTQYF; CDR3nt: TGTGCCAGCAGTCCGAGAACCACAGATACGCAGTATTTT
d_gene: TRBD2; v_gene: TRBV11-3; j_gene: TRBJ2-3; abundance: many; CDR3aa: CASSQGREGADTQYF; CDR3nt: TGTGCCAGCAGCCAAGGGAGGGAGGGAGCAGATACGCAGTATTTT
d_gene: NA; v_gene: TRBV5-1; j_gene: TRBJ2-7; abundance: many; CDR3aa: CASSSNTGNEQYF; CDR3nt: TGCGCCAGCAGCTCGAATACAGGGAACGAGCAGTACTTC
d_gene: NA; v_gene: TRBV9; j_gene: TRBJ2-3; abundance: once; CDR3aa: CASSQGGGLATDTQYF; CDR3nt: TGTGCCAGCAGCCAAGGTGGAGGACTGGCCACAGATACGCAGTATTTT
d_gene: TRBD1; v_gene: TRBV6-1; j_gene: TRBJ2-2; abundance: many; CDR3aa: CASSRTGYYTGELFF; CDR3nt: TGTGCCAGCAGTCGGACAGGGTATTACACCGGGGAGCTGTTTTTT
d_gene: NA; v_gene: TRBV6-5; j_gene: TRBJ1-2; abundance: NA; CDR3aa: CASSYSTGEVNYGYTF; CDR3nt: TGTGCCAGCAGTTACTCAACCGGTGAGGTTAACTATGGCTACACCTTC
d_gene: TRBD1; v_gene: TRBV7-8; j_gene: TRBJ1-5; abundance: many; CDR3aa: CASSLGWARGNQPQHF; CDR3nt: TGTGCCAGCAGCTTAGGATGGGCCAGGGGGAATCAGCCCCAGCATTTT
d_gene: NA; v_gene: TRBV15; j_gene: TRBJ2-3; abundance: many; CDR3aa: CATSRQGGTQYF; CDR3nt: TGTGCCACCAGCAGACAGGGAGGTACGCAGTATTTT
d_gene: NA; v_gene: TRBV3-1; j_gene: TRBJ2-7; abundance: many; CDR3aa: CASSQVPSWEQYF; CDR3nt: TGTGCCAGCAGCCAAGTGCCCAGCTGGGAGCAGTACTTC